A selection of T cell receptor beta chains follows, all from one sample in a study of early T cells in non-severe SARS-CoV-2 infection. From the 5' RACE reads, TCRdb called clonotypes with MiXCR, one entry per CDR3 protein. The sample shows 87,000 or so distinct CDR3 sequences, approximately 14% of them seen only once. Sequencing was done on a sample of whole blood. Every receptor here comes from an adult who was a healthcare worker with PCR-confirmed SARS-CoV-2 infection or an uninfected control (not recorded which). Both conserved end residues are part of each CDR3. The D gene is left open where the match is weak. Only part of the rows carry a size: once, few, many, or a class if the clone is expanded.

d_call j_call clone_size v_call cdr3_nt cdr3_aa
TRBD1 TRBJ2-7 many TRBV6-5 TGTGCCAGCAGTTCCCCGGGACAGGGTTTCTACGAGCAGTACTTC CASSSPGQGFYEQYF
- TRBJ2-5 - TRBV5-1 TGCGCCAGCAGCCCTACCCCCACTATGGAAGAGACCCAGTACTTC CASSPTPTMEETQYF
- TRBJ1-4 many TRBV20-1 TGCAGTGCTAGGGGACGAAATTATGGAACTAATGAAAAACTGTTTTTT CSARGRNYGTNEKLFF
TRBD1 TRBJ2-4 few TRBV29-1 TGCAGCGCCCTGACAGGGACGGGCATTCAGTACTTC CSALTGTGIQYF
- TRBJ2-5 - TRBV20-1 TGCAGCCCCCGGTCCTTGCAAGAGACCCAGTACTTC CSPRSLQETQYF
- TRBJ1-5 few TRBV3-1 TGTGCCAGCAGCCAAGGGCCTAATAGCAATCAGCCCCAGCATTTT CASSQGPNSNQPQHF
- TRBJ2-6 - TRBV28 TGTGCCAGCAGCCCAGCTGGGACTGGGGCCAACGTCCTGACTTTC CASSPAGTGANVLTF
TRBD1 TRBJ2-1 few TRBV6-2/TRBV6-3 TGTGCCAGCAGTTCCGCCGGGACAGGAAACAATGAGCAGTTCTTC CASSSAGTGNNEQFF
- TRBJ2-5 - TRBV20-1 TGCAGTGCTAGAGCCCGGACGTACTTGGGACAAGAGACCCAGTACTTC CSARARTYLGQETQYF
- TRBJ1-3 few TRBV18 TGTGCCAGCTCACCACCCTTGGATGGAAACACCATATATTTT CASSPPLDGNTIYF
- TRBJ2-3 few TRBV3-1 TGTGCCAGCAGCCAAGTCGCTGCAGGGGTCATCGCAGATACGCAGTATTTT CASSQVAAGVIADTQYF